The 5 T cell receptor beta chains below all came from one sample that was sequenced in a study of cytomegalovirus exposure and HLA in healthy donors. 60 Vbeta and 13 Jbeta primers were used in PCR. Some clones are missing from TCRdb's copy, which holds only in-frame ones; the method was immunoSEQ multiplex PCR. This table has 150,000 to 200,000 clones, roughly 74% appearing once. The sample taken for sequencing was PBMCs. The receptors were sampled from a female donor in good health and CMV-seronegative.

In its sample, this clone was seen once. The rearrangement joins TRBV28 to TRBJ1-1, with 7 bases lining up with TRBD1. This CDR3 contains 15 residues. Looked up from germline, CDR1 is MDHEN and CDR2 is SYDVKM. J gave up 3 bases and V 5 bases, and 9 bases lay outside the gene matches. The CDR3 DNA is TGTGCCAGCAGTCTTAGGGGGCTGGGGCACACTGAAGCTTTCTTT. Encoded protein: CASSLRGLGHTEAFF.

The chain employs TRBV27 and TRBJ1-3; TRBD1 agrees at 7 bases. This CDR3 is 14 amino acids long. CDR1 and CDR2 from the germline V gene are MNHEY and SMNVEV (reference sequence). Trimming cost V 2 bases and J 4 bases; bases outside gene matches: 2. CDR3: CASSLTGQGNTIYF. Here the CDR3 DNA reads TGTGCCAGCAGTTTAACGGGACAGGGAAACACCATATATTTT.

This chain uses TRBV5-6 with TRBJ2-2; 7 bases line up with TRBD1. Germline CDR1 SGHDT, CDR2 YYEEEE. This CDR3 contains 17 residues. The V gene end was trimmed by 4 bases and the J gene end by 4 bases; junction bases not matched to a gene: 13. The CDR3 loop reads CASSPWAGGITTGELFF. In nucleotides, the CDR3 is TGTGCCAGCAGCCCCTGGGCAGGGGGTATCACCACCGGGGAGCTGTTTTTT.

This chain uses TRBV5-4 with TRBJ2-1; D is uncertain. The CDR3 loop spans 15 amino acids. The germline V gene encodes CDR1 SGHNT and CDR2 YYREEE (reference sequence). Trimming left V 0 bases short and J 8 bases short, with 15 bases between. The CDR3 here is CASSLVEQNKDEQFF. The CDR3 DNA sequence: TGTGCCAGCAGCTTGGTGGAGCAGAATAAAGATGAGCAGTTCTTC.

The CDR3 DNA follows: TGTGCCAGCAGCTTTGGAGTCACCTCTGGAAACACCATATATTTT. Translation: CASSFGVTSGNTIYF. This chain uses TRBV7-2 with TRBJ1-3, with no clear D. The CDR3 is made up of 15 amino acids. The V end was cut by 3 bases, the J end by 0 bases, with 9 bases between. Germline assignment: CDR1 SGHTA and CDR2 FQGNSA.